Below are 13 T cell receptor beta chains sequenced from a single sample in a study of T-cell reconstitution after alpha-beta-depleted transplantation in children. TCRbeta library construction was performed incorporating unique molecular identifiers. TCRdb recomputed calls from the PCR reads with MiXCR, one row per CDR3 protein. The data contain about 580,000 distinct CDR3 sequences, over 25% of them singletons. The material was PBMCs, obtained before TCRalphabeta/CD19-depleted stem cell transplant. The receptors were sampled from a boy under two years old with Wiskott-Aldrich syndrome, due to receive a stem cell transplant.

This clonotype was counted a few times. The chain has TRBV10-3 and TRBJ2-5; D is possibly TRBD2 (6 bases). The CDR3 contains 16 residues. Trimming removed 4 bases from V and 2 bases from J, with 17 bases in between. Germline V gene data show CDR1 as ENHRY and CDR2 as SYGVKD. The CDR3, as DNA: TGTGCCATCAGTGTTACCTCTGGTAGCGGACAAGAGACCCAGTACTTC. Residues: CAISVTSGSGQETQYF.

This clonotype was counted only a few times. The chain carries TRBV7-9 and TRBJ2-1; possibly TRBD2 for D (6 bases). Trimming pared 2 bases from V and 3 bases from J, leaving 8 bases between. CDR1 and CDR2 from the germline V gene are SEHNR and FQNEAQ (reference sequence). The CDR3 length is 14 residues. The CDR3 DNA sequence: TGTGCCAGCAGCTTACGGGGGATCTACAATGAGCAGTTCTTC. This codes for CASSLRGIYNEQFF.

This rearrangement joins TRBV3-1 to TRBJ2-3; the D gene is possibly TRBD2 (5 bases). The CDR3 runs 15 residues. V was pared by 4 bases and J by 2 bases, with 13 bases between. Germline V gives CDR1 LGHDT, CDR2 YNNKEL (reference sequence). The CDR3: CASSRPGTFTDTQYF. The CDR3 DNA reads as TGTGCCAGCAGCCGACCGGGAACCTTCACAGATACGCAGTATTTT.

This chain connects TRBV20-1 to TRBJ2-1, with D unclear. Germline assignment: CDR1 DFQATT and CDR2 SNEGSKA (reference sequence). CDR3 length: 12 amino acids. The ends were cut back, 3 bases at V and 5 bases at J, with 8 bases in the middle. The CDR3 spells CSASSGNNEQFF. The CDR3 DNA sequence: TGCAGTGCTAGTTCTGGTAACAATGAGCAGTTCTTC.

The chain uses TRBV7-3 and TRBJ2-1, with TRBD2 matching over 9 bases. Germline V gene data show CDR1 as SGHTA and CDR2 as FQGTGA. There are 16 residues in the CDR3. Trimming at V came to 6 bases and at J to 6 bases, leaving 12 bases not matched to a gene. In DNA, the CDR3 is TGTGCCAGCAGACCTAATAGCGGGAGTCCTGGCAATGAGCAGTTCTTC. It encodes CASRPNSGSPGNEQFF.

This clonotype has more than one count but fewer than ten. The V and J genes are TRBV20-1 and TRBJ1-4; D unresolved. CDR1 and CDR2 (germline): DFQATT, SNEGSKA (reference sequence). CDR3 length: 13 amino acids. Trimming removed 3 bases from V and 2 bases from J, with 7 bases in between. The CDR3 DNA sequence: TGCAGTGCTAGGCTGGGTACTAATGAAAAACTGTTTTTT. Translating gives CSARLGTNEKLFF.

The V call is TRBV27, the J call TRBJ2-3, with D uncertain. The ends were cut back, 8 bases at V and 3 bases at J, with 12 bases in the middle. Germline V gene data show CDR1 as MNHEY and CDR2 as SMNVEV (reference sequence). The length of the CDR3 is 13 residues. CDR3 amino acids: CASGFKATDTQYF. The CDR3 region has the DNA TGTGCCAGCGGGTTTAAGGCAACAGATACGCAGTATTTT.

The rearrangement links TRBV5-1 to TRBJ2-2; TRBD2 might be the D (5 bases). The germline CDR1 and CDR2 sequences are SGHRS and YFSETQ. The CDR3 consists of 15 residues. The V and J ends lost 2 bases and 6 bases respectively, with 14 bases between them. The CDR3 DNA sequence: TGCGCCAGCAGCTTAAAAAATCAGAGGGCCGGGGAGCTGTTTTTT. Translated: CASSLKNQRAGELFF.

This clonotype turned up a few times. This chain connects TRBV5-1 to TRBJ2-5; weak D call: TRBD1 (6 bases). CDR1 is SGHRS, CDR2 YFSETQ, per germline. CDR3 length equals 13 residues. Trimming stripped 4 bases from V and 9 bases from J, with 16 bases between. The chain's CDR3 is CASSGNRVEAQYF. CDR3 coding DNA: TGCGCCAGCAGCGGAAACAGGGTGGAGGCCCAGTACTTC.

This chain connects TRBV20-1 to TRBJ2-3, with 7 bases aligning to TRBD1. Germline values: CDR1 DFQATT, CDR2 SNEGSKA (reference sequence). This CDR3 spans 13 amino acids. For the CDR3, the DNA is TGCAGAGTCCCCAGGGGGAGCACAGATACGCAGTATTTT. Translation: CRVPRGSTDTQYF.

The rearrangement uses TRBV11-2 and TRBJ2-5; 12 bases are a match to TRBD2. Germline CDR1 SGHAT, CDR2 FQNNGV. The CDR3 extends over 14 amino acids. The ends lost 5 bases at V and 4 bases at J; junction bases unmatched: 2. The CDR3 region is CASSRTSGVETQYF. CDR3 nucleotides: TGTGCCAGCAGCCGGACTAGCGGGGTAGAGACCCAGTACTTC.

The chain combines TRBV20-1 with TRBJ2-7, with TRBD2 matching 12 bases. CDR3 size: 14 residues. Per the germline V gene, CDR1 is DFQATT and CDR2 is SNEGSKA (reference sequence). Losses at the gene ends were 6 bases for V and 6 bases for J; bases not matched to a gene: 9. The CDR3 reads CSAYHLAGGGEQYF. Here the CDR3 DNA reads TGCAGTGCCTACCACCTAGCGGGAGGGGGCGAGCAGTACTTC.

This chain links TRBV20-1 with TRBJ2-1; 8 bases agree with TRBD1. The CDR3 totals 17 residues. CDR1 and CDR2 (germline): DFQATT, SNEGSKA (reference sequence). Losses at the gene ends were 1 base for V and 1 base for J; bases not matched to a gene: 9. CDR3 residues: CSARGAGGRRSYNEQFF. The CDR3 DNA follows: TGCAGTGCTAGAGGGGCAGGGGGCAGAAGGTCCTACAATGAGCAGTTCTTC.